These 18 T cell receptor beta chains were all obtained from the same sample, sequenced in a study of CXCR3-negative and CXCR3-positive naive CD8 T cells. Study-level results: For CXCR3-positive naive cells, TRB CDR3s were more hydrophobic than those of CXCR3-negative naive cells.

UMI-labeled 5' RACE TRB cDNA libraries were prepared from the cells. TCRdb reanalyzed the 5' RACE reads and collapses them to one entry per CDR3 protein, without DNA. This repertoire includes fewer than 90,000 distinct CDR3 sequences. No cognate antigen is known for these TCRs. The sequenced sample was naive CXCR3+ CD8+ T cells from blood. Indicated subset: CD45RO-CCR7+CD27+CD95- naive CD8+ T cells expressing CXCR3 (TNR3+). The receptors here all came from a human donor in good health. Some clones in this sample may be carry-over from other donors' samples.

This rearrangement joins TRBV7-9 to TRBJ1-1; TCRdb indicates TRBD1, and absent DNA this call remains unverified. The CDR3 consists of 14 residues. CDR1 is SEHNR, CDR2 FQNEAQ, per germline (reference sequence). The CDR3 loop reads CASSLVGGYADAFF.

The chain is built from TRBV30 and TRBJ2-1. The CDR3 extends over 12 amino acids. Germline-derived CDR1 and CDR2 are GTSNPN and SVGIG (reference sequence). The CDR3 region is CAWSSPEGEQFF.

The chain is built from TRBV4-3 and TRBJ2-7; checking the TCRdb D call of TRBD1 is not possible without DNA. There are 14 residues in the CDR3. Germline loops: CDR1 LGHNA, CDR2 YSLEER. The CDR3 here is CASSQGTVAYEQYF.

The chain links TRBV4-3 to TRBJ2-6; with no DNA, the TCRdb D assignment of TRBD2 cannot be verified. CDR1 is LGHNA, CDR2 YSLEER, per germline. CDR3 length equals 16 residues. The CDR3 protein is CASSQLEGTGANVLTF.

The J gene is TRBJ1-1, the V gene TRBV19; checking the TCRdb D call of TRBD1 is not possible without DNA. Per germline, CDR1 LNHDA and CDR2 SQIVND (reference sequence). The CDR3 has 11 amino acids. The CDR3 sequence: CAIVWGTEAFF. The full variable domain, in which reference TRBV19 and TRBJ1-1 provide the parts outside the CDR3, is DGGITQSPKYLFRKEGQNVTLSCEQNLNHDAMYWYRQDPGQGLRLIYYSQIVNDFQKGDIAEGYSVSREKKESFPLTVTSAQKNPTAFYLCAIVWGTEAFFGQGTRLTVV.

The chain uses TRBV2 and TRBJ2-5; with no DNA, the TCRdb D assignment of TRBD1 cannot be verified. This CDR3 contains 16 residues. CDR1 SNHLY and CDR2 FYNNEI come from the germline V gene. CDR3 loop: CASSEGEQGHQETQYF.

This rearrangement joins TRBV28 to TRBJ2-1; TCRdb reports TRBD1, a call that lacks DNA to check it against. The CDR3 spans 15 residues. Germline V CDR1 and CDR2: MDHEN, SYDVKM. CDR3 amino acids: CASRLNPGHYNEQFF.

The V call is TRBV10-3, the J call TRBJ2-3; the D call from TCRdb, TRBD2, cannot be confirmed without DNA. The length of the CDR3 is 16 residues. The germline CDR1 and CDR2 sequences are ENHRY and SYGVKD. CDR3: CAIKGLAGDTGDTQYF.

This sequence joins TRBV7-9 and TRBJ2-1. From germline, CDR1 is SEHNR and CDR2 FQNEAQ (reference sequence). The CDR3 is 14 residues long. The CDR3 region is CASSLVAKGNEQFF. The complete variable domain, with remaining parts taken from reference TRBV7-9 and TRBJ2-1, reads DTGVSQNPRHKITKRGQNVTFRCDPISEHNRLYWYRQTLGQGPEFLTYFQNEAQLEKSRLLSDRFSAERPKGSFSTLEIQRTEQGDSAMYLCASSLVAKGNEQFFGPGTRLTVL.

The V and J genes are TRBV3-1 and TRBJ2-5; there is no DNA to check the TCRdb D call of TRBD2. This CDR3 is built from 14 residues. Germline loops: CDR1 LGHDT, CDR2 YNNKEL (reference sequence). CDR3 in amino acids: CASSQVAVERMQYF.

The chain employs TRBV19 and TRBJ2-7; lacking DNA, the TRBD1 call made by TCRdb goes unchecked. The CDR3 is 15 residues long. CDR1 is LNHDA, CDR2 SQIVND, per germline (reference sequence). CDR3 in amino acids: CASTYKRDRVYEQYF.

The chain uses TRBV29-1 and TRBJ2-1; TCRdb selects TRBD2, and the lack of DNA leaves this call unchecked. The CDR3 loop spans 13 amino acids. Germline loops: CDR1 SQVTM, CDR2 ANQGSEA. The CDR3 reads CSVVRGGAYEQFF.

The chain recombines TRBV6-4 with TRBJ2-5; TCRdb selects TRBD2, and the lack of DNA leaves this call unchecked. This CDR3 spans 15 amino acids. Germline-derived CDR1 and CDR2 are MRHNA and SNTAGT. The CDR3 sequence is CASSELAGGQETQYF.

The gene calls are TRBV4-1 and TRBJ2-1. CDR3 length equals 13 residues. Germline CDR1 reads MGHRA; CDR2 reads YSYEKL. The chain's CDR3 is CASSPTSGMWQFF.

The rearrangement uses TRBV25-1 and TRBJ2-5; the D call of TRBD1 rests on TCRdb alone, since no DNA is present to check it. CDR3 length: 16 residues. Germline loops: CDR1 MGHDK, CDR2 SYGVNS. The CDR3: CASSGPGQGWQETQYF.

The chain joins TRBV28 to TRBJ2-3. The CDR3 is made up of 19 amino acids. In germline, CDR1 is MDHEN, CDR2 SYDVKM. CDR3 loop: CASSFVYIRDSPSTDTQYF.

The chain is built from TRBV2 and TRBJ1-5; lacking DNA, the TRBD1 call made by TCRdb goes unchecked. CDR1 SNHLY and CDR2 FYNNEI come from the germline V gene. This CDR3 is built from 14 residues. CDR3 amino acids: CASSSTGWNQPQHF. The full variable domain, its missing parts supplied by reference TRBV2 and TRBJ1-5, is EPEVTQTPSHQVTQMGQEVILRCVPISNHLYFYWYRQILGQKVEFLVSFYNNEISEKSEIFDDQFSVERPDGSNFTLKIRSTKLEDSAMYFCASSSTGWNQPQHFGDGTRLSIL.

The chain employs TRBV12-3 or TRBV12-4 and TRBJ1-2; TCRdb's assignment of TRBD1 cannot be checked, as there is no DNA. The CDR3 is made up of 13 amino acids. The CDR3: CASSGGGAPGYTF.